What follows are 11 T cell receptor beta chains derived from one specimen sequenced in a study of technical replicates of blood from a handful of donors. The repertoire was sequenced with immunoSEQ multiplex PCR; TCRdb's copy has only in-frame clones and lacks some. The table lists fewer than 80,000 clones, around 86% of them singletons. Specimen: PBMCs. The origin of the receptors is a human donor in good health. Some clones in this sample may be carry-over from other donors' samples.

V usage is TRBV5-4 and J usage is TRBJ1-2; D gene ambiguous. The CDR3 runs to 14 residues. Germline V gene lookup returns CDR1 SGHNT and CDR2 YYREEE (reference sequence). V lost 1 base and J 4 bases, leaving 11 bases between the germline ends. CDR3 protein: CASSLNRESYGYTF. CDR3 coding DNA: TGTGCCAGCAGCTTGAACAGAGAAAGCTATGGCTACACCTTC.

This chain joins TRBV18 and TRBJ1-3; perhaps TRBD1 as D (6 bases). The CDR3 is made up of 16 amino acids. Trimming removed 4 bases at V and 0 bases at J, with 13 bases between. CDR1 and CDR2 (germline): KGHSH, LQKENI. The CDR3 nucleotides read TGTGCCAGCTCACTTGGACAGCCTAACTCTGGAAACACCATATATTTT. Translating it yields CASSLGQPNSGNTIYF.

This chain links TRBV6-5 with TRBJ1-2; possibly TRBD1 for D (6 bases). Per the germline V gene, CDR1 is MNHEY and CDR2 is SVGAGI. CDR3 length: 15 residues. V shed 0 bases and J shed 5 bases, with 13 bases lying between them. The CDR3 loop reads CASSYSLQGSYGYTF. CDR3 DNA sequence: TGTGCCAGCAGTTACTCGTTGCAGGGGTCGTATGGCTACACCTTC.

The chain uses TRBV28 and TRBJ2-7, with 9 bases identical to TRBD2. The V gene's germline CDR1 is MDHEN and CDR2 SYDVKM. This CDR3 has 14 amino acids. V gave up 6 bases and J gave up 4 bases; unmatched junction bases: 7. CDR3 bases: TGTGCCAGCAGATCCCGACTAGCGGCTTACGAGCAGTACTTC. Its protein product is CASRSRLAAYEQYF.

The chain combines TRBV2 with TRBJ2-7, with TRBD2 matching 13 bases. J gave up 5 bases and V 5 bases, and 6 bases lay outside the gene matches. The CDR3 has 15 amino acids. The germline V gene has CDR1 SNHLY and CDR2 FYNNEI. CDR3 nucleotide sequence: TGTGCCAGCAGTACGCGGACTAGCGGGAGTCACGAGCAGTACTTC. This translates into CASSTRTSGSHEQYF.

V usage is TRBV5-8 and J usage is TRBJ1-3; 9 bases fit TRBD1. The V and J ends lost 3 bases and 2 bases, in that order; junction bases with no gene match: 6. The length of the CDR3 is 16 residues. Germline V gene lookup returns CDR1 SGHTS and CDR2 YDEGEE. The CDR3 nucleotides read TGTGCCAGCAGCTGCGGGACAGGGTGCGCTGGAAACACCATATATTTT. Translated, it gives CASSCGTGCAGNTIYF.

This chain links TRBV5-1 with TRBJ2-7; a possible D gene is TRBD2 (6 bases). Germline CDR1 and CDR2: SGHRS and YFSETQ. V shed 4 bases and J shed 4 bases, with 18 bases lying between them. The CDR3 spans 15 residues. The CDR3: CASSPGTVVGYEQYF. DNA for the CDR3: TGCGCCAGCAGCCCCGGGACTGTTGTTGGGTACGAGCAGTACTTC.

This clone has only a few counts. The chain joins TRBV23-1 to TRBJ1-1; 7 nucleotides agree with TRBD1. TRBV23-1 is an open reading frame whose function is uncertain. The CDR3 contains 16 residues. Trimming removed 0 bases from V and 2 bases from J; junction bases left unmatched: 6. The CDR3 bases are TGCGCCAGCAGTCAATCTGGCAGGGGGAGTAACACTGAAGCTTTCTTT. Its translation is CASSQSGRGSNTEAFF.

The gene calls are TRBV9 and TRBJ2-3; 7 bases fit TRBD2. Germline CDR1 and CDR2: SGDLS and YYNGEE. This CDR3 comprises 16 residues. With V trimmed by 0 bases and J by 0 bases, 4 bases remained unmatched. This CDR3 reads CASSVALAASTDTQYF. CDR3 in DNA: TGTGCCAGCAGCGTAGCTCTAGCGGCTAGCACAGATACGCAGTATTTT.

This sequence joins TRBV7-2 and TRBJ2-5, with 7 bases that match TRBD2. CDR3 length: 16 residues. Germline trimming cut 5 bases from V and 6 bases from J; bases unmatched to any gene: 15. Looked up from germline, CDR1 is SGHTA and CDR2 is FQGNSA. The CDR3 sequence is CASSLRGGPSGQTQYF. In DNA, the CDR3 is TGTGCCAGCAGCCTACGGGGAGGGCCCTCCGGGCAGACCCAGTACTTC. The whole variable domain, filled in from reference TRBV7-2 and TRBJ2-5, reads GAGVSQSPSNKVTEKGKDVELRCDPISGHTALYWYRQSLGQGLEFLIYFQGNSAPDKSGLPSDRFSAERTGGSVSTLTIQRTQQEDSAVYLCASSLRGGPSGQTQYFGPGTRLLVL.

The chain combines TRBV5-1 with TRBJ2-7; TRBD1 matches at 8 bases. The germline V gene encodes CDR1 SGHRS and CDR2 YFSETQ. With V trimmed by 0 bases and J by 6 bases, 8 bases remained unmatched. The CDR3 sequence is 15 residues long. CDR3 sequence: CASSLADRAPSEQYF. Here the CDR3 DNA reads TGCGCCAGCAGCTTGGCGGACAGGGCGCCCAGCGAGCAGTACTTC.